A selection of T cell receptor beta chains follows, all from one sample in a study of control samples from healthy donors and cancer patients. Repertoires were generated with immunoSEQ multiplex PCR, while TCRdb's copy carries only in-frame clones and drops some. Here the sample spans 57,000 or so clones, roughly 92% being singletons. Sample: blood. The source is a young man in good health. Both conserved end residues are part of each CDR3. The D gene is left open where the match is weak.

j_call d_call cdr3_length v_call cdr3_aa cdr3_nt
TRBJ1-4 NA 15 TRBV10-1 CASSESSATGEKLFF TGCGCCAGCAGTGAGTCGAGCGCGACGGGTGAAAAACTGTTTTTT
TRBJ2-3 TRBD2 17 TRBV24-1 CATSDFSFGGGLDTQYF TGTGCCACCAGTGATTTTAGTTTCGGGGGGGGCCTCGATACGCAGTATTTT
TRBJ1-3 TRBD1 14 TRBV7-9 CASSERQGLNTIYF TGTGCCAGCAGCGAAAGACAGGGTTTAAACACCATATATTTT
TRBJ1-2 TRBD1 15 TRBV6-1 CASSFPGQGALGYTF TGTGCCAGCAGTTTTCCCGGACAGGGGGCTTTGGGCTACACCTTC
TRBJ1-5 NA 16 TRBV19 CASSAGTPAFNQPQHF TGTGCCAGTAGTGCCGGGACACCGGCTTTCAATCAGCCCCAGCATTTT
TRBJ1-6 NA 18 TRBV20-1 CSASPPSGTLSYNSPLHF TGCAGTGCTAGTCCTCCTTCAGGGACTCTCTCCTATAATTCACCCCTCCACTTT
TRBJ2-5 TRBD2 16 TRBV5-6 CASSWGRGGLGETQYF TGTGCCAGCAGCTGGGGGCGCGGGGGGCTGGGCGAGACCCAGTACTTC
TRBJ2-1 TRBD2 14 TRBV10-2 CASSSQRGFNEQFF TGCGCCAGCAGTTCTCAGCGGGGATTCAATGAGCAGTTCTTC
TRBJ1-2 NA 14 TRBV3-1/TRBV3-2 CASSEGEEDGGYTF TGTGCCAGCAGCGAAGGGGAGGAAGACGGTGGCTACACCTTC
TRBJ2-5 NA 14 TRBV28 CASSFFVKKETQYF TGTGCCAGCAGTTTTTTTGTGAAAAAAGAGACCCAGTACTTC
TRBJ2-5 TRBD2 17 TRBV29-1 CSVYIDQRGARQETQYF TGCAGCGTTTACATTGATCAGCGGGGGGCCCGCCAAGAGACCCAGTACTTC
TRBJ2-1 NA 13 TRBV2 CASENGGYNEQFF TGTGCCAGTGAAAATGGGGGATACAATGAGCAGTTCTTC
TRBJ2-5 TRBD2 17 TRBV2 CASSERPRGRASETQYF TGTGCCAGCAGTGAAAGGCCTCGCGGGAGGGCCTCAGAGACCCAGTACTTC